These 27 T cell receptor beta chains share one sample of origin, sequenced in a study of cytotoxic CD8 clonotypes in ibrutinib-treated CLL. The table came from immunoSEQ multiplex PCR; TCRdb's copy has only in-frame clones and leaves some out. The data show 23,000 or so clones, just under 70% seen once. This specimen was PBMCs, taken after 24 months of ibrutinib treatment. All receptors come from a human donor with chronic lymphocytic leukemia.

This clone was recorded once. The CDR3 here is CASSAQQGAVTEAFF. Here the CDR3 DNA reads TGCGCCAGCAGCGCTCAACAGGGGGCGGTCACTGAAGCTTTCTTT. V gene TRBV5-1 combines with J gene TRBJ1-1; 9 bases agree with TRBD1. The ends lost 4 bases at V and 4 bases at J; junction bases unmatched: 8. Germline CDR1 SGHRS, CDR2 YFSETQ. This CDR3 is 15 amino acids long.

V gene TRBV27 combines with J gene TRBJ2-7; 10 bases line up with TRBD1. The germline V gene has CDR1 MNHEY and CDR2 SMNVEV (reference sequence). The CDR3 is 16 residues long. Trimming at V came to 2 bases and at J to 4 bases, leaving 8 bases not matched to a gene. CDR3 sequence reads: CASSLRPGTGAYEQYF. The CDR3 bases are TGTGCCAGCAGTTTACGACCCGGGACAGGGGCTTACGAGCAGTACTTC.

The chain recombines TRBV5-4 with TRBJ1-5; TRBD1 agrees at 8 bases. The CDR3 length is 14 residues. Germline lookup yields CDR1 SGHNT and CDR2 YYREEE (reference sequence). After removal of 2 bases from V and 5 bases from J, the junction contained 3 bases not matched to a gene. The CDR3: CASSFGQGHQPQHF. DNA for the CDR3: TGTGCCAGCAGCTTTGGACAGGGTCATCAGCCCCAGCATTTT.

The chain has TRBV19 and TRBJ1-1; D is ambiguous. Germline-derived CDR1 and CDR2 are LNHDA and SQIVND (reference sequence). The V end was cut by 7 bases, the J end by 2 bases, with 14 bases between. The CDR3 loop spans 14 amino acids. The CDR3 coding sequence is TGTGCCAGTACCCTTTCAAAGATCAACACTGAAGCTTTCTTT. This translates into CASTLSKINTEAFF.

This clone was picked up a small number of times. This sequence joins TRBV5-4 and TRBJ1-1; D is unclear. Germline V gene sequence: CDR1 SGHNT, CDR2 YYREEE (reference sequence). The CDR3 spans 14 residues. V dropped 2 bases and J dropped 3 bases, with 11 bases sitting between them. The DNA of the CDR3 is TGTGCCAGCAGCTTTGTCGGCGGAGACACTGAAGCTTTCTTT. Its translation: CASSFVGGDTEAFF.

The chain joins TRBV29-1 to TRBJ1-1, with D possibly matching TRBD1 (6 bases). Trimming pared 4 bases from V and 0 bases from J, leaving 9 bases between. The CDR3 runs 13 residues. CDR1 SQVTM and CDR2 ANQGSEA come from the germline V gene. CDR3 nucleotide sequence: TGCAGCGTTGTCGGGGGCGTGAACACTGAAGCTTTCTTT. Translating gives CSVVGGVNTEAFF.

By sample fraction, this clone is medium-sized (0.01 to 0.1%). CDR3 nucleotides: TGTGCCAGCAGTTTACGAGGGGGCGGCACCGGGGAGCTGTTTTTT. Translation: CASSLRGGGTGELFF. This chain links TRBV27 with TRBJ2-2, with 7 bases fitting TRBD1. Germline V gene sequence: CDR1 MNHEY, CDR2 SMNVEV (reference sequence). This CDR3 is built from 15 residues. V lost 2 bases, J lost 4 bases, and 4 bases stayed unmatched.

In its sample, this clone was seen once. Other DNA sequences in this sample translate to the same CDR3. Written as DNA, the CDR3 is TGTGCCAGTAGTATTAACCGGGGTCAAGAGACCCAGTACTTC. Its protein is CASSINRGQETQYF. The genes are TRBV19 and TRBJ2-5, with a possible D match to TRBD2 (5 bases). The CDR3 totals 14 residues. Trimming pared 3 bases from V and 2 bases from J, leaving 10 bases between. Germline CDR1 reads LNHDA; CDR2 reads SQIVND (reference sequence). Using reference TRBV19 and TRBJ2-5 for the parts outside the CDR3, the full variable domain is DGGITQSPKYLFRKEGQNVTLSCEQNLNHDAMYWYRQDPGQGLRLIYYSQIVNDFQKGDIAEGYSVSREKKESFPLTVTSAQKNPTAFYLCASSINRGQETQYFGPGTRLLVL.

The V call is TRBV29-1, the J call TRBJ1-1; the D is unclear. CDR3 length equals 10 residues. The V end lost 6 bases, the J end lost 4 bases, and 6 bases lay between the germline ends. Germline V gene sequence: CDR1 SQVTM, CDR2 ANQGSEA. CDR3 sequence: CSVVATEAFF. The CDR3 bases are TGCAGCGTGGTTGCCACTGAAGCTTTCTTT.

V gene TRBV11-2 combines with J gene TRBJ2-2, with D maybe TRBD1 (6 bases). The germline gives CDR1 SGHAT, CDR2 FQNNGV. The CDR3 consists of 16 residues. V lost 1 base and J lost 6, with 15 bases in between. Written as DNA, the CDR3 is TGTGCCAGCAGCTTAGTGGCAGGGGCTGGGGCCGGGGAGCTGTTTTTT. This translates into CASSLVAGAGAGELFF.

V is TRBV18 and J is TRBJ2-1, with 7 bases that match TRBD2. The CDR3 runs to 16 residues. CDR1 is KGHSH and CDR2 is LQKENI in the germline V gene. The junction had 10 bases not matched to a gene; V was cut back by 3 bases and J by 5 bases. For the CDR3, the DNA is TGTGCCAGCTCACCGAATTGGGGGGGACGGGACAATGAGCAGTTCTTC. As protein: CASSPNWGGRDNEQFF.

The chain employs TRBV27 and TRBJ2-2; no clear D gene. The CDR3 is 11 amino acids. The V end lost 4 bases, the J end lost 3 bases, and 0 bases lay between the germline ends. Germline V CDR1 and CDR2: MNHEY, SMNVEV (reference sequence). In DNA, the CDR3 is TGTGCCAGCAGTTACACCGGGGAGCTGTTTTTT. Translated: CASSYTGELFF.

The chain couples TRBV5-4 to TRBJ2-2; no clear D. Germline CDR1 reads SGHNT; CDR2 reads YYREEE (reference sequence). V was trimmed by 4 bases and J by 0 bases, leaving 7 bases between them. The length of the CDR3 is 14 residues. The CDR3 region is CASSPSSNTGELFF. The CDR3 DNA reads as TGTGCCAGCAGCCCAAGTTCGAACACCGGGGAGCTGTTTTTT. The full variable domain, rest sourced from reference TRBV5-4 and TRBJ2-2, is ETGVTQSPTHLIKTRGQQVTLRCSSQSGHNTVSWYQQALGQGPQFIFQYYREEENGRGNFPPRFSGLQFPNYSSELNVNALELDDSALYLCASSPSSNTGELFFGEGSRLTVL.

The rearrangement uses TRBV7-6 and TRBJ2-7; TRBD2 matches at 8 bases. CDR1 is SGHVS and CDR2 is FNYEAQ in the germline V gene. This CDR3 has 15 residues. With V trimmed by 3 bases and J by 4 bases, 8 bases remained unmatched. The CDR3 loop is CASSLGDSGVYEQYF. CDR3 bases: TGTGCCAGCAGCTTGGGGGATAGCGGGGTATACGAGCAGTACTTC.

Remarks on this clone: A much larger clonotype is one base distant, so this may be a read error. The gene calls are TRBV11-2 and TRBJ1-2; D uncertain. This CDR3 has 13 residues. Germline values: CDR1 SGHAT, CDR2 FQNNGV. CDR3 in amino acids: CASNLNDRGGYTF. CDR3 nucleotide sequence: TGTGCCAGCAACTTAAATGACCGTGGAGGCTACACCTTC. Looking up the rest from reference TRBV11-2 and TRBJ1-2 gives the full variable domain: EAGVAQSPRYKIIEKRQSVAFWCNPISGHATLYWYQQILGQGPKLLIQFQNNGVVDDSQLPKDRFSAERLKGVDSTLKIQPAKLEDSAVYLCASNLNDRGGYTFGSGTRLTVV.

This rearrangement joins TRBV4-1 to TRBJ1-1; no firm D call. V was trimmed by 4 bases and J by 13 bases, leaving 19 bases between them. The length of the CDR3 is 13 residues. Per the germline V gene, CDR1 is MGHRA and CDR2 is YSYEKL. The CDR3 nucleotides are TGCGCCAGCAGCCCAACAGCTACCGTGAATTTTTTCTTT. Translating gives CASSPTATVNFFF.

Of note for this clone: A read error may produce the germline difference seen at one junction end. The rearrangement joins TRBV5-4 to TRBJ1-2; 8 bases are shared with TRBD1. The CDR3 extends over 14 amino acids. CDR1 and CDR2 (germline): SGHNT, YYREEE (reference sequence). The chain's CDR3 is CASSQVGQGGSYTF. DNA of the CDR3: TGCGCCAGCAGCCAAGTAGGACAGGGTGGAAGCTACACCTTC.

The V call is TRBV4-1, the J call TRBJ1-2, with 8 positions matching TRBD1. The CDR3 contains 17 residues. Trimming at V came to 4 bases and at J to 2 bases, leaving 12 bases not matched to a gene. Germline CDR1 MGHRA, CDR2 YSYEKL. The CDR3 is CASSPLIGQGSNYGYTF. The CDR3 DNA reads TGCGCCAGCAGCCCCCTTATAGGACAGGGATCGAACTATGGCTACACCTTC.

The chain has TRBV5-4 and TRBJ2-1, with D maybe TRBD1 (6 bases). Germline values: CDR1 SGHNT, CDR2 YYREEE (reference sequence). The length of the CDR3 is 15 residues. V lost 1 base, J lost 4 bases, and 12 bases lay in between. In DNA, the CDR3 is TGTGCCAGCAGCTTGTCCGGGACACTTTACAATGAGCAGTTCTTC. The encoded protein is CASSLSGTLYNEQFF.

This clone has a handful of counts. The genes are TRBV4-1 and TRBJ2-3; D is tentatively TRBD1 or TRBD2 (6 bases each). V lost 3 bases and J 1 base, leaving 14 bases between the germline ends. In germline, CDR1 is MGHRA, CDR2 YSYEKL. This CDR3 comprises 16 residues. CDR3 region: CASSQGRGPGTDTQYF. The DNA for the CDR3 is TGCGCCAGCAGCCAGGGTCGGGGGCCAGGCACAGATACGCAGTATTTT.

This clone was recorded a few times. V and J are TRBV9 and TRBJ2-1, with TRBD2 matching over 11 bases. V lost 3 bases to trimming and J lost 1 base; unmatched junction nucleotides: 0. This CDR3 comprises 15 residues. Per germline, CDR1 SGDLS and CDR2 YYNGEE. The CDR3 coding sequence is TGTGCCAGCAGCGCTAGCGGGGGGTCCTACAATGAGCAGTTCTTC. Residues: CASSASGGSYNEQFF.

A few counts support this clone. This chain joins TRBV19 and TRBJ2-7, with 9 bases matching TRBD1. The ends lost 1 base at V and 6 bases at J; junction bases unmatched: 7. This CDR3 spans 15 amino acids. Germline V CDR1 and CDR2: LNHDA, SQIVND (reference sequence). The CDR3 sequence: CASSIARTGESEQYF. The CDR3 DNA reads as TGTGCCAGTAGTATAGCAAGGACAGGGGAGAGCGAGCAGTACTTC.

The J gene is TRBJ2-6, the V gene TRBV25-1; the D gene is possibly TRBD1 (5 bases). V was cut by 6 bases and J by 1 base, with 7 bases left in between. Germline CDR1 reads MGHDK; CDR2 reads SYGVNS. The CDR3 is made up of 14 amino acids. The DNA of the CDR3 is TGTGCCAGCAGGGACATTTCTGGGGCCAACGTCCTGACTTTC. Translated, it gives CASRDISGANVLTF.

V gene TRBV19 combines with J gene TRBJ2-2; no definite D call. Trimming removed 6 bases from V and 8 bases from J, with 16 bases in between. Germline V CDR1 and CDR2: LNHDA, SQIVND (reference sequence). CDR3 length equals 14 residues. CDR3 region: CASRPGPSSGELFF. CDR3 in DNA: TGTGCCAGTAGGCCGGGCCCCTCGTCTGGGGAGCTGTTTTTT.

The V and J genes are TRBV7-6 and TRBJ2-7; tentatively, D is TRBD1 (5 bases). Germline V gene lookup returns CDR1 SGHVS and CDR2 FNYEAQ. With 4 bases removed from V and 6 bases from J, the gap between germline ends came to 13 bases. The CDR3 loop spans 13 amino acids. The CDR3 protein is CASSWGVGIEQYF. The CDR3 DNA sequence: TGTGCCAGCAGCTGGGGCGTTGGGATCGAGCAGTACTTC.

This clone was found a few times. In DNA form, the CDR3 reads TGCGCCAGCAGCCAAGATGGGAGGGGAGGCTATGGCTACACCTTC. It translates to CASSQDGRGGYGYTF. J is TRBJ1-2 and V is TRBV4-1, with D tentatively TRBD1 (5 bases). The CDR3 loop spans 15 amino acids. Trimming stripped 0 bases from V and 4 bases from J, with 12 bases between. Germline lookup yields CDR1 MGHRA and CDR2 YSYEKL.

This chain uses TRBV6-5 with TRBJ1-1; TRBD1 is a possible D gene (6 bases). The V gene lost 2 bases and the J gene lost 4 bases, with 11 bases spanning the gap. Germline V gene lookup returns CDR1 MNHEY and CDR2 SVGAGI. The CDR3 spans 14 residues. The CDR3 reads CASSYSEGGTEAFF. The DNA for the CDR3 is TGTGCCAGCAGTTACAGTGAGGGGGGCACTGAAGCTTTCTTT.